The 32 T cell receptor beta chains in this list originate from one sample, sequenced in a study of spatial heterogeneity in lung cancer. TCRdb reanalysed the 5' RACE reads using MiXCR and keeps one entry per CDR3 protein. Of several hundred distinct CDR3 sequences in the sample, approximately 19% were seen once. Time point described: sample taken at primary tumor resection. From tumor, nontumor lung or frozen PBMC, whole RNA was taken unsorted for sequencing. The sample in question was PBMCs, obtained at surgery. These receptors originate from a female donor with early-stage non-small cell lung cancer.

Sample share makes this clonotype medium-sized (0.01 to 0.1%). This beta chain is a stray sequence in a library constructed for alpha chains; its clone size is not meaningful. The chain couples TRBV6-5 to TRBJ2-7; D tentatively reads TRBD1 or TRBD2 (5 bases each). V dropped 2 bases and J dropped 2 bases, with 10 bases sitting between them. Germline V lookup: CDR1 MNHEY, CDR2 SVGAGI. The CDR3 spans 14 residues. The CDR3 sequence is CASSYGDGTYEQYF. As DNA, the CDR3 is TGTGCCAGCAGTTACGGGGACGGAACCTACGAGCAGTACTTC.

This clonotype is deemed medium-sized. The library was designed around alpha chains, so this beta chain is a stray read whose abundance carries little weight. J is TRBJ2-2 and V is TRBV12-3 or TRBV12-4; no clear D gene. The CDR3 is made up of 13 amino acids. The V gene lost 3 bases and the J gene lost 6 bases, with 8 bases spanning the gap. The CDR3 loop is CASSFLRSGELFF. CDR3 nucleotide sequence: TGTGCCAGCAGTTTCCTCCGATCCGGGGAGCTGTTTTTT.

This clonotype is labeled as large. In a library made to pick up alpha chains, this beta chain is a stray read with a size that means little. Here the CDR3 DNA reads TGTGCCAGCAGTGTGGGGGACAACACAGATACGCAGTATTTT. It is translated as CASSVGDNTDTQYF. The V and J genes are TRBV25-1 and TRBJ2-3; TRBD1 might be the D (6 bases). Germline V CDR1 and CDR2: MGHDK, SYGVNS. With 4 bases removed from V and 2 bases from J, the gap between germline ends came to 10 bases. CDR3 length: 14 amino acids.

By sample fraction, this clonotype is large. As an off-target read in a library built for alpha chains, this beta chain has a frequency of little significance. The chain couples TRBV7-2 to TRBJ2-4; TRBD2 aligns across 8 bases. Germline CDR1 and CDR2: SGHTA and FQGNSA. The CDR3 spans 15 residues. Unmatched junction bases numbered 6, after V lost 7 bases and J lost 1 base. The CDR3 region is CASTPSGSAKNIQYF. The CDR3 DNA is TGTGCCAGCACCCCTAGCGGGTCCGCCAAAAACATTCAGTACTTC.

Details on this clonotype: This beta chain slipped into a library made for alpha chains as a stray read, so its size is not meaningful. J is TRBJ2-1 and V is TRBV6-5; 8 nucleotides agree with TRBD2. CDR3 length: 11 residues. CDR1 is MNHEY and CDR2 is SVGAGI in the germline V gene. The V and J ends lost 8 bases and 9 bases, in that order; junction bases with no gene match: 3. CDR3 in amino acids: CASHRGGEQFF. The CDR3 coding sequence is TGTGCCAGCCACCGGGGGGGTGAGCAGTTCTTC.

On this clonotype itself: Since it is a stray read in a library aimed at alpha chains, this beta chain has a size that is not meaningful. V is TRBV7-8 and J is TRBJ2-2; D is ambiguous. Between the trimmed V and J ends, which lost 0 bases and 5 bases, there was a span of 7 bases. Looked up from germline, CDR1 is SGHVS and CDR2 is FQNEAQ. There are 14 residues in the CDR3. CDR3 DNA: TGTGCCAGCAGCTTAGCGACGCCAACCGGGGAGCTGTTTTTT. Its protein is CASSLATPTGELFF.

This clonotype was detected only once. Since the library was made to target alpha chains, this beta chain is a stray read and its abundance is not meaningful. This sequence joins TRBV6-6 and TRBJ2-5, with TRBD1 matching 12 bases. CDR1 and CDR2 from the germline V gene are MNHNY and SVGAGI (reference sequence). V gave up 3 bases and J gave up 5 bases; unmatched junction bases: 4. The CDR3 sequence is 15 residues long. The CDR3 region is CASSYQGQGAETQYF. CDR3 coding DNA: TGTGCCAGCAGTTATCAGGGACAGGGGGCGGAGACCCAGTACTTC.

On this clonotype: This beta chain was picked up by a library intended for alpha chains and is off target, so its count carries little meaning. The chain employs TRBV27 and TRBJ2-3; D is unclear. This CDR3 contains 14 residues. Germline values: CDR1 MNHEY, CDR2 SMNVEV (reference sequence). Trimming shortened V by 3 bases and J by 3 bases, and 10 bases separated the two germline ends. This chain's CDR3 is CASSLEFRTDTQYF. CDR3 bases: TGTGCCAGCAGTTTGGAGTTTAGGACAGATACGCAGTATTTT.

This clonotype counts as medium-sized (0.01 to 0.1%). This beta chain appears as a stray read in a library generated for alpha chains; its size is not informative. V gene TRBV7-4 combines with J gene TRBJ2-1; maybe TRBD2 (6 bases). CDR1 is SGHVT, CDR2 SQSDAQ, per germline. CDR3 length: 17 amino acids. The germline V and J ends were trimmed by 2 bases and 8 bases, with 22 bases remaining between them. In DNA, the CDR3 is TGTGCCAGCAGCTTACACCCCAGGCCCGGAGGGGTTCATGAGCAGTTCTTC. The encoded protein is CASSLHPRPGGVHEQFF.

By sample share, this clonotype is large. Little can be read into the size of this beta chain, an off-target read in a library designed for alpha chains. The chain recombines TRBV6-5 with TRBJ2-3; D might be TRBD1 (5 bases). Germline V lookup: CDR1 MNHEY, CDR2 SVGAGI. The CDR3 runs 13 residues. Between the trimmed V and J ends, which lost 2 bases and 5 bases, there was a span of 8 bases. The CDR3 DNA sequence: TGTGCCAGCAGTTACGGGGCGTTAGATACGCAGTATTTT. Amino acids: CASSYGALDTQYF.

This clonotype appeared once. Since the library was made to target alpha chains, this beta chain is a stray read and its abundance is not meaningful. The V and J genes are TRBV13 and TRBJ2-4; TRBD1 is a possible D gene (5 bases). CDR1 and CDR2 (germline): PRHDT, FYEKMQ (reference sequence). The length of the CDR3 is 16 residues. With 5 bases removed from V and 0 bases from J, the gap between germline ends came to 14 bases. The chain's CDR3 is CASSPNQGLAKNIQYF. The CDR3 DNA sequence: TGTGCCAGCAGCCCGAACCAGGGTTTAGCCAAAAACATTCAGTACTTC.

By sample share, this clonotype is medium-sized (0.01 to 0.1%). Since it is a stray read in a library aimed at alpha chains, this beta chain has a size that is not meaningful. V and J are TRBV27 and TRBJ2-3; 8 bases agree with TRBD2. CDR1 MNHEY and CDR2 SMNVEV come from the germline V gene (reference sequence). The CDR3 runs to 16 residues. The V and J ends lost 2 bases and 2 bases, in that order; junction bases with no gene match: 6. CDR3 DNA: TGTGCCAGCAGTTTAAACCCAGCGGGGGTCACAGATACGCAGTATTTT. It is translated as CASSLNPAGVTDTQYF.

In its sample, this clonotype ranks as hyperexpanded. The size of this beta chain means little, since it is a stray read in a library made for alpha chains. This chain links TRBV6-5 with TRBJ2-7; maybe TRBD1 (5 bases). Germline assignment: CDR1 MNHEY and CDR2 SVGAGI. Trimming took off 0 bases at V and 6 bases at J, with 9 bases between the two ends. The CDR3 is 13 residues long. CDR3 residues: CASSYSKGSEQYF. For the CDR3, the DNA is TGTGCCAGCAGTTACTCGAAGGGGTCCGAGCAGTACTTC.

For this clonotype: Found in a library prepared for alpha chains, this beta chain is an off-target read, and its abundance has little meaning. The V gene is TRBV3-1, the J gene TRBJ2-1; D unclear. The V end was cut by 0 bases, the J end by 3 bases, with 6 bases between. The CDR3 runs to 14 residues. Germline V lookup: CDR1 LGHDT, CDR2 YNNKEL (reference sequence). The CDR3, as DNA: TGTGCCAGCAGCCAAGAATACGACTACAATGAGCAGTTCTTC. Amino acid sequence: CASSQEYDYNEQFF.

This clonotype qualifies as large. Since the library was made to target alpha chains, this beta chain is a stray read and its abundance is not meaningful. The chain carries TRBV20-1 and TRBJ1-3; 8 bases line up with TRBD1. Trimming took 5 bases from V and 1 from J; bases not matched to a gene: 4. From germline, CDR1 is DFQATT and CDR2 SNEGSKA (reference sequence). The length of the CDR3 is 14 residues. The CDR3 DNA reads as TGCAGTGCTTCCCGGACAGGGTCTGGAAACACCATATATTTT. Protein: CSASRTGSGNTIYF.

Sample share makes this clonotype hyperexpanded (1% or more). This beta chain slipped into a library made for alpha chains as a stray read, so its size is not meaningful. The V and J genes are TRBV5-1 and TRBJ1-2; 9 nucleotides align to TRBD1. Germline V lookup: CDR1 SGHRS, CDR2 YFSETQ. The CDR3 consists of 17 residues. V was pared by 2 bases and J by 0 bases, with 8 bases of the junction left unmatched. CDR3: CASSFSTRDRANYGYTF. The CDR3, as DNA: TGCGCCAGCAGCTTCTCAACAAGGGACAGGGCTAACTATGGCTACACCTTC.

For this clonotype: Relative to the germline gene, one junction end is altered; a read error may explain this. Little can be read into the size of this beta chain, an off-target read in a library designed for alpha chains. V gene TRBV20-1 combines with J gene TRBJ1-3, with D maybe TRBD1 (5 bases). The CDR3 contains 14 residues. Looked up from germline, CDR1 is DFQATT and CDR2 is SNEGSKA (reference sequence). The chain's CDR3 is CSASSGLSENTIYF. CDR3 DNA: TGCAGTGCTAGCTCAGGGCTCTCTGAAAACACCATATATTTT.

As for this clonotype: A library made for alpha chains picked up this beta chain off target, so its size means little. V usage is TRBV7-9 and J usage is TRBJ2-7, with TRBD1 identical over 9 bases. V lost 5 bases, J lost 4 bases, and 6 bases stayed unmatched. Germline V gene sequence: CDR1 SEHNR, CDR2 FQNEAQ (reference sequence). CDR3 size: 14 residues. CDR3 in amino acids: CASSPDRGGYEQYF. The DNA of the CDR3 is TGTGCCAGCAGCCCGGACAGGGGAGGATACGAGCAGTACTTC. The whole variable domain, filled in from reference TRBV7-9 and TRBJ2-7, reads DTGVSQNPRHKITKRGQNVTFRCDPISEHNRLYWYRQTLGQGPEFLTYFQNEAQLEKSRLLSDRFSAERPKGSFSTLEIQRTEQGDSAMYLCASSPDRGGYEQYFGPGTRLTVT.

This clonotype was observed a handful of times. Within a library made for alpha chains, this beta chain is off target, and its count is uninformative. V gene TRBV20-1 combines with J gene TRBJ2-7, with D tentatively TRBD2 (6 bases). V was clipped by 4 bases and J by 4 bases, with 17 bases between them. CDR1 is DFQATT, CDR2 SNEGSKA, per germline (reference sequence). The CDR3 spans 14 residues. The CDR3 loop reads CSATRGTEVYEQYF. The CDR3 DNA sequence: TGCAGTGCTACACGCGGGACGGAAGTATACGAGCAGTACTTC.

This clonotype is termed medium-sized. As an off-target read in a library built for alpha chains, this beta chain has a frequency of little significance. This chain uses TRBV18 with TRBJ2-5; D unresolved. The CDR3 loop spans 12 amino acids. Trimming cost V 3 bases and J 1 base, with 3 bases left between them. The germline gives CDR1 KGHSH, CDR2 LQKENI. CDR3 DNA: TGTGCCAGCTCACCGGGCCAAGAGACCCAGTACTTC. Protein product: CASSPGQETQYF.

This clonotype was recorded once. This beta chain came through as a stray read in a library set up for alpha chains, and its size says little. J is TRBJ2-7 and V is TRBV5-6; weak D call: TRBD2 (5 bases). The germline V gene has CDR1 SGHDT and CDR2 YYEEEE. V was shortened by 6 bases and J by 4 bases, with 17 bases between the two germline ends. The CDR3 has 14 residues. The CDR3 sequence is CASTHPADGYEQYF. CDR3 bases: TGTGCCAGCACCCACCCAGCGGACGGGTACGAGCAGTACTTC.

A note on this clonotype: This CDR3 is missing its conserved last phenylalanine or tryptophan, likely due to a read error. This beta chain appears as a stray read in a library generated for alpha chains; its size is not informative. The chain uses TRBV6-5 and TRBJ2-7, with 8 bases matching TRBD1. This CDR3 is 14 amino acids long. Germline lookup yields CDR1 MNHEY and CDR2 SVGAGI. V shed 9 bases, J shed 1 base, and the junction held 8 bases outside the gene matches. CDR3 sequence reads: CASRKWDRSYEQYS. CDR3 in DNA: TGTGCCAGTCGAAAGTGGGACAGGTCCTACGAGCAGTACTCC.

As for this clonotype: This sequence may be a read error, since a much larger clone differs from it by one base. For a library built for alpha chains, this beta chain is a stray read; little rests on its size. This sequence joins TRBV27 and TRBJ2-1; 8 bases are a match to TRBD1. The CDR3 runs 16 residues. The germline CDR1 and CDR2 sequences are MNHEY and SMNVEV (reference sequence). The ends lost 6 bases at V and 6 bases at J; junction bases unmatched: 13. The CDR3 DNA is TGTGCCAGCAGAACCCCCAGGGGGCACATCCTCAATGAGCAGTTCTTC. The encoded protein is CASRTPRGHILNEQFF.

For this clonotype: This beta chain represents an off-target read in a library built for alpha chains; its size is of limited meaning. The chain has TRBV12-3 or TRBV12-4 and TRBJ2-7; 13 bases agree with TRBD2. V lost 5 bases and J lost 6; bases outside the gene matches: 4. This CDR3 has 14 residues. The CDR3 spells CASSPGLAGLEQYF. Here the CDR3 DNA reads TGTGCCAGCAGTCCGGGACTAGCGGGACTCGAGCAGTACTTC.

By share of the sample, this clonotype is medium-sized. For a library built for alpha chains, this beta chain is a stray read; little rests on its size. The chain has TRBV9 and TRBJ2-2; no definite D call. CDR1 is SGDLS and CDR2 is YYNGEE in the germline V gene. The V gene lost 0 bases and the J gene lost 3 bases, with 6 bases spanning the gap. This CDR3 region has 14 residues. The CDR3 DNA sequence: TGTGCCAGCAGCGTAGGCACCTACACCGGGGAGCTGTTTTTT. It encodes CASSVGTYTGELFF.

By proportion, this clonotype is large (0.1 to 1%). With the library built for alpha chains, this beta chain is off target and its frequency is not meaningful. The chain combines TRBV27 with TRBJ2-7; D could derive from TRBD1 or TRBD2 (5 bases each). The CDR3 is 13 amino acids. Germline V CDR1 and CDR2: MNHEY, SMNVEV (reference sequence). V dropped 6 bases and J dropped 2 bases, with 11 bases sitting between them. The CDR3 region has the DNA TGTGCCAGCAGGGGACGTCTCACCTACGAGCAGTACTTC. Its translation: CASRGRLTYEQYF.

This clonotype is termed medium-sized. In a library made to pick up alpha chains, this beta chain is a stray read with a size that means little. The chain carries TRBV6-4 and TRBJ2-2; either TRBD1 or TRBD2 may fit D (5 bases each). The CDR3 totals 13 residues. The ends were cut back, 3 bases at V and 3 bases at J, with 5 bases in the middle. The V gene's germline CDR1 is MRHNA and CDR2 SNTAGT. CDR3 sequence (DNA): TGTGCCAGCAGTGAGGGGGACACCGGGGAGCTGTTTTTT. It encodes CASSEGDTGELFF.

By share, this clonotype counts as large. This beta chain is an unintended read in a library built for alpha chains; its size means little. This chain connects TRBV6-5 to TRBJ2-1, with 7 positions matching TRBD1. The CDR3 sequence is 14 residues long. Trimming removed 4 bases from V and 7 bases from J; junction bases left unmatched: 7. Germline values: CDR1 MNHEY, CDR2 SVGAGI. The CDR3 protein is CASSFLGRGNEQFF. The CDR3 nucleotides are TGTGCCAGCAGTTTTTTGGGCAGGGGGAATGAGCAGTTCTTC.

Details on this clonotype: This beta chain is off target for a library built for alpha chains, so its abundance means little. In DNA, the CDR3 is TGTGCCAGCAGTTTAGCGGGATGGAGGAATGAGCAGTTCTTC. Its translation is CASSLAGWRNEQFF. The V and J genes are TRBV12-3 or TRBV12-4 and TRBJ2-1, with D possibly matching TRBD2 (5 bases). V dropped 0 bases and J dropped 7 bases, with 10 bases sitting between them. This CDR3 is built from 14 residues.

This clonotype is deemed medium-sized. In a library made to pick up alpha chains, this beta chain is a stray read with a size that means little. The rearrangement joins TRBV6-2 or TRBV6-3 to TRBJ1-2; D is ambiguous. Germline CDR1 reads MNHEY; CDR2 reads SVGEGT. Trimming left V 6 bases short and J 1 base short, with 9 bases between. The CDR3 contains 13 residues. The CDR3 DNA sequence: TGTGCCAGCAGCTTACCCGATAACTATGGCTACACCTTC. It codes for CASSLPDNYGYTF.

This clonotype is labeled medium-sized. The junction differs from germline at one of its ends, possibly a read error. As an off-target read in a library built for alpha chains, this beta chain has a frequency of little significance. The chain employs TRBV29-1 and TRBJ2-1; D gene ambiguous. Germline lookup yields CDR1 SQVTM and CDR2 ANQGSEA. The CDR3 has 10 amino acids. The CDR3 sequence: CSGVYTEQFF. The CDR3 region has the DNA TGCAGCGGAGTGTACACTGAGCAGTTCTTC.

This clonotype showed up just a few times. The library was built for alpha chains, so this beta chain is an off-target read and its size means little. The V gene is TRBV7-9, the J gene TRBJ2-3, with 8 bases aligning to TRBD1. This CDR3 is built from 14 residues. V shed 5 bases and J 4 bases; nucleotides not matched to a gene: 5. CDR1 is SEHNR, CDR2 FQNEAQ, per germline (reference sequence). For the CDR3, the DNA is TGTGCCAGCAGCCTGACAGGGGCGCCAGATACGCAGTATTTT. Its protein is CASSLTGAPDTQYF.